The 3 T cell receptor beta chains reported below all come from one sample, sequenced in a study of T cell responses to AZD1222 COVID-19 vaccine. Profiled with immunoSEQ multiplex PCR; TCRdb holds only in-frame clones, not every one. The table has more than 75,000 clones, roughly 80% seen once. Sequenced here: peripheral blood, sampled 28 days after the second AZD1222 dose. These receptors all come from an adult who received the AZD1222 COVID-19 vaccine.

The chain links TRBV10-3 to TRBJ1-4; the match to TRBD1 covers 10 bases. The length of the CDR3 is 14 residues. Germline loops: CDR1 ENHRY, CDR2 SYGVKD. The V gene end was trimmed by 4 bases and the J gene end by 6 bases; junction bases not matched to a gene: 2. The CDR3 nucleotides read TGTGCCATCAGTGCGACAGGGGGCGATGAAAAACTGTTTTTT. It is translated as CAISATGGDEKLFF.

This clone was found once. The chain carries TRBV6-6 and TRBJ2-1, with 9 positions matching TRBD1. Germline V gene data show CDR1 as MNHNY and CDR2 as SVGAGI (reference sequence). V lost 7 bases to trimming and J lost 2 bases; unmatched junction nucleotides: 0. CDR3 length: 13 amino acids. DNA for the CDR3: TGTGCCAGCAACAGGGGGCCCTACAATGAGCAGTTCTTC. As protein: CASNRGPYNEQFF.

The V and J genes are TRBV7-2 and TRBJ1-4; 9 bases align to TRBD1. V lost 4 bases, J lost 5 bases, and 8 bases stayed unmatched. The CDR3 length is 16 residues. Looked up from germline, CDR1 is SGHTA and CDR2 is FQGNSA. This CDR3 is CASSWKATGGNEKLFF. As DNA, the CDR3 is TGTGCCAGCAGCTGGAAAGCGACAGGGGGGAATGAAAAACTGTTTTTT.